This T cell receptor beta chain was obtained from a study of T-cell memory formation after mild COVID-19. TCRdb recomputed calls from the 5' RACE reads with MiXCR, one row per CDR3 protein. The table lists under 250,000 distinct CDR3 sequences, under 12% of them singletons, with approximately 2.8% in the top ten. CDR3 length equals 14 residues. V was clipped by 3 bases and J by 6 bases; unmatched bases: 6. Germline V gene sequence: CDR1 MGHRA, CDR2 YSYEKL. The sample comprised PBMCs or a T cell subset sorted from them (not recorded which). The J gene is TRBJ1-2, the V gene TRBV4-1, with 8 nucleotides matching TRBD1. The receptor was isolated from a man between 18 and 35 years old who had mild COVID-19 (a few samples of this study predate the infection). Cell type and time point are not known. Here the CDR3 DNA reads TGCGCCAGCAGCCATGTTCGACAGGGGAATGGCTACACCTTC. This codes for CASSHVRQGNGYTF.